Presented here are 28 T cell receptor beta chains from one specimen sequenced in a study of cytomegalovirus exposure and HLA in healthy donors. Researchers ran the PCR with 60 Vbeta and 13 Jbeta primers. Here immunoSEQ multiplex PCR was the method, and the copy in TCRdb shows in-frame clones only, minus some. The repertoire holds 100,000 to 150,000 clones, with about 79% as singletons. The material sequenced was PBMCs. The receptors stem from a man aged 50 to 59 in good health and CMV-seronegative.

The chain employs TRBV6-4 and TRBJ1-1, with a possible D match to TRBD1 (6 bases). The CDR3 sequence is 14 residues long. V was shortened by 5 bases and J by 0 bases, with 10 bases between the two germline ends. Germline CDR1 is MRHNA and CDR2 is SNTAGT. CDR3 protein: CASSPQGMNTEAFF. CDR3 in DNA: TGTGCCAGCAGTCCACAGGGAATGAACACTGAAGCTTTCTTT.

This chain uses TRBV2 with TRBJ1-5, with D uncertain. The ends were cut back, 4 bases at V and 4 bases at J, with 8 bases in the middle. The CDR3 is made up of 13 amino acids. Germline loops: CDR1 SNHLY, CDR2 FYNNEI. The CDR3 nucleotides read TGTGCCAGCAGTGTATCCGGGAATCAGCCCCAGCATTTT. This encodes CASSVSGNQPQHF.

This rearrangement joins TRBV23-1 to TRBJ2-1, with 11 bases fitting TRBD1. Being an ORF, TRBV23-1 has a function that is uncertain. The CDR3 consists of 19 residues. The J segment lost 0 bases and the V segment lost 0 bases, leaving 7 bases of the junction unmatched. The CDR3 DNA follows: TGCGCCAGCAGTCAATCCGGGACAGGGGGTCCAAGCTCCTACAATGAGCAGTTCTTC. This codes for CASSQSGTGGPSSYNEQFF.

This clone was counted a few times. V gene TRBV6-5 combines with J gene TRBJ1-2; tentatively, D is TRBD1 (5 bases). The CDR3 has 13 residues. V gave up 6 bases and J gave up 1 base, with 9 bases separating them. Germline V gives CDR1 MNHEY, CDR2 SVGAGI. The CDR3 reads CASRRGGNYGYTF. CDR3 DNA sequence: TGTGCCAGCAGAAGGGGCGGTAACTATGGCTACACCTTC.

The rearrangement links TRBV9 to TRBJ1-2; weak D call: TRBD1 (6 bases). From germline, CDR1 is SGDLS and CDR2 YYNGEE. The germline V and J ends were trimmed by 3 bases and 7 bases, with 19 bases remaining between them. This CDR3 comprises 15 residues. CDR3 in DNA: TGTGCCAGCAGCGGGAGAGGTACCTTGGGGGCTGGCTACACCTTC. Protein: CASSGRGTLGAGYTF.

This sequence joins TRBV5-6 and TRBJ2-1, with D tentatively TRBD2 (6 bases). This CDR3 is built from 13 residues. Germline CDR1 and CDR2: SGHDT and YYEEEE. Trimming took off 4 bases at V and 9 bases at J, with 14 bases between the two ends. The CDR3 region has the DNA TGTGCCAGCAGCCCCGGACTAAGGAGTGAGCAGTTCTTC. Translation: CASSPGLRSEQFF. The full variable domain, its missing parts supplied by reference TRBV5-6 and TRBJ2-1, is DAGVTQSPTHLIKTRGQQVTLRCSPKSGHDTVSWYQQALGQGPQFIFQYYEEEERQRGNFPDRFSGHQFPNYSSELNVNALLLGDSALYLCASSPGLRSEQFFGPGTRLTVL.

This rearrangement joins TRBV10-1 to TRBJ2-4; TRBD1 is a possible D gene (6 bases). Deletions cut 0 bases from V and 0 bases from J, with 12 bases between. Germline V gives CDR1 WNHNN, CDR2 SYGVQD (reference sequence). The CDR3 is made up of 17 amino acids. The CDR3 DNA reads TGCGCCAGCAGTGAGTCAACAGGGCTCGGAGCCAAAAACATTCAGTACTTC. Translation: CASSESTGLGAKNIQYF.

In its sample, this clone was seen a few times. J is TRBJ1-5 and V is TRBV2, with a possible D match to TRBD1 (6 bases). Germline assignment: CDR1 SNHLY and CDR2 FYNNEI. Trimming removed 5 bases at V and 6 bases at J, with 11 bases between. The CDR3 covers 13 residues. CDR3 loop: CASSRGTSQPQHF. In DNA, the CDR3 is TGTGCCAGCAGTAGGGGGACGAGTCAGCCCCAGCATTTT.

The chain couples TRBV6-1 to TRBJ1-5; 7 bases line up with TRBD1. From germline, CDR1 is MNHNS and CDR2 SASEGT. The CDR3 consists of 14 residues. Germline trimming cut 10 bases from V and 4 bases from J; bases unmatched to any gene: 10. Here the CDR3 DNA reads TGTGCCACGGCCCCCGGGACAGCAAATCAGCCCCAGCATTTT. Protein sequence: CATAPGTANQPQHF.

The chain carries TRBV7-9 and TRBJ1-2; unclear D gene. The CDR3 totals 15 residues. V lost 1 base and J lost 4, with 13 bases in between. From germline, CDR1 is SEHNR and CDR2 FQNEAQ (reference sequence). The CDR3 sequence: CASSLGRGIGYGYTF. CDR3 coding DNA: TGTGCCAGCAGCTTAGGTCGAGGGATTGGCTATGGCTACACCTTC.

The gene calls are TRBV5-4 and TRBJ1-4; TRBD1 matches 10 bases. CDR1 and CDR2 (germline): SGHNT, YYREEE (reference sequence). The ends lost 4 bases at V and 7 bases at J; junction bases unmatched: 4. This CDR3 spans 14 amino acids. CDR3 region: CASSLRDRGEKLFF. The CDR3 bases are TGTGCCAGCAGCCTGCGGGACAGGGGTGAAAAACTGTTTTTT.

CDR3 in DNA: TGTGCCAGCAGCCTATGGACAGGGAGGCTCTCTCATGAAAAACTGTTTTTT. This encodes CASSLWTGRLSHEKLFF. V usage is TRBV7-8 and J usage is TRBJ1-4; 8 bases align to TRBD1. Trimming removed 5 bases from V and 6 bases from J; junction bases left unmatched: 14. The CDR3 spans 17 residues. Germline V lookup: CDR1 SGHVS, CDR2 FQNEAQ.

V gene TRBV11-2 combines with J gene TRBJ2-1, with TRBD2 matching over 16 bases. Germline trimming cut 4 bases from V and 9 bases from J; bases unmatched to any gene: 9. Germline-derived CDR1 and CDR2 are SGHAT and FQNNGV. There are 17 residues in the CDR3. CDR3 sequence: CASSSPGLAGGRGEQFF. The CDR3 DNA sequence: TGTGCCAGCAGCTCTCCGGGACTAGCGGGGGGGCGTGGTGAGCAGTTCTTC. Complete variable domain (other parts from reference TRBV11-2 and TRBJ2-1): EAGVAQSPRYKIIEKRQSVAFWCNPISGHATLYWYQQILGQGPKLLIQFQNNGVVDDSQLPKDRFSAERLKGVDSTLKIQPAKLEDSAVYLCASSSPGLAGGRGEQFFGPGTRLTVL.

The chain combines TRBV5-5 with TRBJ1-1, with D maybe TRBD1 (5 bases). The V gene's germline CDR1 is SGHKS and CDR2 YYEKEE (reference sequence). The V end was cut by 0 bases, the J end by 5 bases, with 14 bases between. The length of the CDR3 is 15 residues. The CDR3 DNA is TGTGCCAGCAGCTTGGCCTTAGGGGAACCAACTGAAGCTTTCTTT. Encoded protein: CASSLALGEPTEAFF.

The CDR3 DNA follows: TGCGCCAGCAGCCCTCAGCGGGGGGCGAACACCGGGGAGCTGTTTTTT. This encodes CASSPQRGANTGELFF. The V and J genes are TRBV4-3 and TRBJ2-2, with TRBD2 identical over 9 bases. Trimming removed 4 bases from V and 0 bases from J; junction bases left unmatched: 3. Germline CDR1 is LGHNA and CDR2 is YSLEER. The CDR3 covers 16 residues.

This clone was picked up a small number of times. The rearrangement links TRBV5-4 to TRBJ2-5; D uncertain. This CDR3 has 14 residues. The germline gives CDR1 SGHNT, CDR2 YYREEE (reference sequence). V was trimmed by 0 bases and J by 4 bases, leaving 10 bases between them. CDR3 DNA: TGTGCCAGCAGCTTGGAGCGATCTTCAGAGACCCAGTACTTC. This gives the protein CASSLERSSETQYF.

The chain links TRBV5-1 to TRBJ2-1, with TRBD1 matching 7 bases. CDR1 and CDR2 (germline): SGHRS, YFSETQ. This CDR3 has 12 residues. After removal of 4 bases from V and 8 bases from J, the junction contained 3 bases not matched to a gene. The CDR3 loop reads CASSATGDEQFF. The CDR3 nucleotides are TGCGCCAGCAGCGCTACAGGGGATGAGCAGTTCTTC. The complete variable domain, with remaining parts taken from reference TRBV5-1 and TRBJ2-1, reads KAGVTQTPRYLIKTRGQQVTLSCSPISGHRSVSWYQQTPGQGLQFLFEYFSETQRNKGNFPGRFSGRQFSNSRSEMNVSTLELGDSALYLCASSATGDEQFFGPGTRLTVL.

Points on this clone: A clone one base away is much larger, so this may be a read error. This chain joins TRBV7-3 and TRBJ1-1; TRBD1 is a possible D gene (5 bases). The germline gives CDR1 SGHTA, CDR2 FQGTGA. The CDR3 spans 13 residues. V lost 5 bases and J lost 3, with 10 bases in between. The chain's CDR3 is CASSLGVDTEAFF. CDR3 DNA: TGTGCCAGCAGCCTAGGGGTGGACACTGAAGCTTTCTTT.

This clone was detected only a few times. One junction end does not reproduce the germline sequence, and a read error may be involved. The rearrangement links TRBV15 to TRBJ2-1; TRBD2 matches 8 bases. This CDR3 region has 16 residues. Germline V gene sequence: CDR1 LNHNV, CDR2 YYDKDF (reference sequence). CDR3 coding DNA: TGTGCCACCAGCAGATCCGGACTAGCTGGATACAGTGAGCAGTTCTTC. It is translated as CATSRSGLAGYSEQFF.

J is TRBJ2-1 and V is TRBV11-3, with TRBD2 matching 9 bases. The CDR3 contains 15 residues. Losses at the gene ends were 8 bases for V and 9 bases for J; bases not matched to a gene: 14. Germline V gene lookup returns CDR1 SGHNT and CDR2 YENEEA. In nucleotides, the CDR3 is TGTGCCAGCGGCCCGGGCGGGGGGGCTTCGACTGAGCAGTTCTTC. It translates to CASGPGGGASTEQFF.

V usage is TRBV6-5 and J usage is TRBJ2-5; 8 nucleotides match TRBD1. Germline CDR1 is MNHEY and CDR2 is SVGAGI. CDR3 length: 13 residues. V gave up 5 bases and J gave up 3 bases; unmatched junction bases: 2. The CDR3 region has the DNA TGTGCCAGCAGTATGGACAGGGAAGAGACCCAGTACTTC. Protein product: CASSMDREETQYF.

V and J are TRBV5-1 and TRBJ2-3, with D tentatively TRBD1 (5 bases). V dropped 4 bases and J dropped 0 bases, with 12 bases sitting between them. CDR3 length: 15 residues. CDR1 is SGHRS, CDR2 YFSETQ, per germline. CDR3 DNA sequence: TGCGCCAGCAGCCCCCGGACACAAAGCACAGATACGCAGTATTTT. It specifies CASSPRTQSTDTQYF.

This clone has just a few counts. J is TRBJ2-7 and V is TRBV6-1; unclear D gene. Germline lookup yields CDR1 MNHNS and CDR2 SASEGT. The CDR3 is made up of 13 amino acids. V was trimmed by 11 bases and J by 1 base, leaving 15 bases between them. CDR3: CAVLDSASYEQYV. The DNA for the CDR3 is TGTGCCGTCTTAGACTCGGCATCCTACGAGCAGTACGTC.

This chain joins TRBV19 and TRBJ2-2, with TRBD2 matching 10 bases. With 9 bases clipped from V and 2 bases from J, the junction kept 6 bases outside the gene matches. From germline, CDR1 is LNHDA and CDR2 SQIVND (reference sequence). This CDR3 contains 15 residues. The CDR3 DNA is TGTGCCAGCACTATAGCGGGGGGAAACACCGGGGAGCTGTTTTTT. Translation gives CASTIAGGNTGELFF.

The genes are TRBV7-8 and TRBJ2-3; 9 bases fit TRBD2. V lost 5 bases and J lost 5; bases outside the gene matches: 5. This CDR3 comprises 14 residues. Germline lookup yields CDR1 SGHVS and CDR2 FQNEAQ. CDR3 nucleotide sequence: TGTGCCAGCAGCCCATTAGCGGGGGAAGATACGCAGTATTTT. This codes for CASSPLAGEDTQYF. The full variable domain, completed using reference TRBV7-8 and TRBJ2-3, is GAGVSQSPRYKVAKRGQDVALRCDPISGHVSLFWYQQALGQGPEFLTYFQNEAQLDKSGLPSDRFFAERPEGSVSTLKIQRTQQEDSAVYLCASSPLAGEDTQYFGPGTRLTVL.

V gene TRBV6-5 combines with J gene TRBJ1-6, with D uncertain. Deletions cut 0 bases from V and 14 bases from J, with 20 bases between. Germline CDR1 reads MNHEY; CDR2 reads SVGAGI. The CDR3 is made up of 16 amino acids. CDR3 bases: TGTGCCAGCAGTTACTCAGCCCCAGGTCCTCGTTACTCCCTCCACTTT. Amino acids: CASSYSAPGPRYSLHF.

The rearrangement joins TRBV5-1 to TRBJ1-1, with a tentative D call TRBD1 (5 bases). Trimming took 4 bases from V and 7 from J, leaving 11 bases between them. Germline assignment: CDR1 SGHRS and CDR2 YFSETQ. CDR3 length: 12 residues. The CDR3 here is CASSANRNEAFF. The CDR3 region has the DNA TGCGCCAGCAGCGCCAACAGGAATGAAGCTTTCTTT.

The chain is built from TRBV30 and TRBJ1-1; no clear D gene. V lost 3 bases to trimming and J lost 7 bases, with 9 bases between them. From germline, CDR1 is GTSNPN and CDR2 SVGIG (reference sequence). The CDR3 length is 11 residues. CDR3 protein: CAWRGRDEAFF. The CDR3, as DNA: TGTGCCTGGAGGGGGAGAGATGAAGCTTTCTTT.